One sample yielded the 7 T cell receptor beta chains listed below, sequenced in a study of shared clonotypes between healthy human individuals. Clones were sequenced by immunoSEQ multiplex PCR, and TCRdb holds only the in-frame ones, with some missing. The sample holds roughly 2.6 million clones, approximately 92% seen once. The sequenced sample was naive CD4+ T cells sorted from blood. Subset noted: CD45RA+ positively selected. These receptors originate from a man between 18 and 29 years old in good health.

This clone was counted a single time. The chain uses TRBV19 and TRBJ2-1, with 9 bases that match TRBD2. The germline V gene has CDR1 LNHDA and CDR2 SQIVND (reference sequence). The CDR3 runs to 11 residues. The CDR3 is CVEAGGREQFF. DNA for the CDR3: TGTGTCGAAGCGGGAGGTCGTGAGCAGTTCTTC.

This clone was found a few times. Distinct nucleotide sequences in the sample also encode this CDR3. This rearrangement joins TRBV9 to TRBJ1-1; 8 bases are shared with TRBD1. In germline, CDR1 is SGDLS, CDR2 YYNGEE. The trim removed 2 bases at V and 8 bases at J, leaving 5 bases unmatched. This CDR3 spans 13 amino acids. The CDR3 protein is CASSVGQGTEAFF. As DNA, the CDR3 is TGTGCCAGCAGCGTCGGACAGGGTACCGAAGCTTTCTTT.

The chain recombines TRBV4-1 with TRBJ1-6; maybe TRBD1 (5 bases). CDR1 and CDR2 from the germline V gene are MGHRA and YSYEKL. This CDR3 spans 15 amino acids. The ends were cut back, 0 bases at V and 6 bases at J, with 9 bases in the middle. Here the CDR3 reads CASSQDQGFNSPLHF. CDR3 sequence (DNA): TGCGCCAGCAGCCAAGACCAGGGCTTTAATTCACCCCTCCACTTT.

The chain couples TRBV18 to TRBJ1-1, with D maybe TRBD1 (5 bases). CDR1 is KGHSH, CDR2 LQKENI, per germline. The CDR3 runs to 15 residues. V lost 3 bases and J lost 1, with 12 bases in between. CDR3 DNA: TGTGCCAGCTCACCGATCAGGGAGGGGAACACTGAAGCTTTCTTT. Protein: CASSPIREGNTEAFF.

The chain employs TRBV30 and TRBJ1-5, with a weak D call TRBD1 (5 bases). The length of the CDR3 is 14 residues. V was pared by 0 bases and J by 4 bases, with 10 bases between. Germline assignment: CDR1 GTSNPN and CDR2 SVGIG (reference sequence). The CDR3 sequence is CAWSVGVVNQPQHF. The CDR3 DNA is TGTGCCTGGAGTGTAGGGGTTGTAAATCAGCCCCAGCATTTT.

This clone was observed once. The chain carries TRBV9 and TRBJ1-4; no reliable D call. Germline CDR1 is SGDLS and CDR2 is YYNGEE. Trimming took off 0 bases at V and 7 bases at J, with 10 bases between the two ends. The CDR3 totals 14 residues. The CDR3 DNA is TGTGCCAGCAGCGTAGGCCCGAACGGTGAAAAACTGTTTTTT. It yields the protein CASSVGPNGEKLFF.

The rearrangement uses TRBV9 and TRBJ2-6, with D possibly called TRBD1 or TRBD2 (5 bases each). CDR1 is SGDLS, CDR2 YYNGEE, per germline. V lost 3 bases and J 0 bases, leaving 13 bases between the germline ends. This CDR3 contains 17 residues. CDR3 in DNA: TGTGCCAGCAGCGGTTGGGACGCAAACTCTGGGGCCAACGTCCTGACTTTC. As protein: CASSGWDANSGANVLTF.